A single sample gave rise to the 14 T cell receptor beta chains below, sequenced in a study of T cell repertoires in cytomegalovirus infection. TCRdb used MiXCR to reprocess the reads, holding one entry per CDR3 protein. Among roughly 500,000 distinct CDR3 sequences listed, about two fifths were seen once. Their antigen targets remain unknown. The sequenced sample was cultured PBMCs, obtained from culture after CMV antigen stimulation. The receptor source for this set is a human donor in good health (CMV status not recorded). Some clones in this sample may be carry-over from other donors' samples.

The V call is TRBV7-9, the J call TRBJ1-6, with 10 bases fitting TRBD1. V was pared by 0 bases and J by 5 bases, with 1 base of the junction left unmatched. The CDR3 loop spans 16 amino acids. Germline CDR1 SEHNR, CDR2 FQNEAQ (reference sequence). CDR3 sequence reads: CASSLAGTGDNSPLHF. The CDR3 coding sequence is TGTGCCAGCAGCTTAGCTGGGACAGGGGATAATTCACCCCTCCACTTT.

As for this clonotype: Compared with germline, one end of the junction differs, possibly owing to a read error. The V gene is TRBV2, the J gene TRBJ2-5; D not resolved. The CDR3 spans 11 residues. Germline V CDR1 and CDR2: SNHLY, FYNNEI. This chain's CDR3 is CASALNRARVF. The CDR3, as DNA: TGTGCCAGCGCTTTAAACCGGGCCCGAGTCTTC.

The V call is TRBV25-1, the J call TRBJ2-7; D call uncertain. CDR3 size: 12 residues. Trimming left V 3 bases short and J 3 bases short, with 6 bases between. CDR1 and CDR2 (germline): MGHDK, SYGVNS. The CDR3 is CASSDINYEQYF. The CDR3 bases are TGTGCCAGCAGTGACATAAACTACGAGCAGTACTTC.

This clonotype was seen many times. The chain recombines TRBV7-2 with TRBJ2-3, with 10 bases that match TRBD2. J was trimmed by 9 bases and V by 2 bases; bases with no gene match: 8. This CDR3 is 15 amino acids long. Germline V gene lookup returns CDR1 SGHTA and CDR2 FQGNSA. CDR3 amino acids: CASSLQRGGAETQYF. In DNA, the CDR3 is TGTGCCAGCAGCTTACAGCGGGGGGGCGCCGAGACGCAGTATTTT.

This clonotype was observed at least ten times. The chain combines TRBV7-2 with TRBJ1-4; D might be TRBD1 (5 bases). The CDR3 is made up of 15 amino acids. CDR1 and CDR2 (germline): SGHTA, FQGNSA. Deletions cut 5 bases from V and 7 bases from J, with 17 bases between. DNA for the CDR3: TGTGCCAGCAGCCCCCCGGGACGGACCTTTGAAAAACTGTTTTTT. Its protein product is CASSPPGRTFEKLFF.

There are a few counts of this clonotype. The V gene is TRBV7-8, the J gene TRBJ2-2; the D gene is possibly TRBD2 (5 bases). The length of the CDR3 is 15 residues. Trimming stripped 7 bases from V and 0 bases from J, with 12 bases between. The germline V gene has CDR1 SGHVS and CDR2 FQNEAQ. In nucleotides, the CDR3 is TGTGCCAGCACCTCTCGGGGTCCGAACACCGGGGAGCTGTTTTTT. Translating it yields CASTSRGPNTGELFF.

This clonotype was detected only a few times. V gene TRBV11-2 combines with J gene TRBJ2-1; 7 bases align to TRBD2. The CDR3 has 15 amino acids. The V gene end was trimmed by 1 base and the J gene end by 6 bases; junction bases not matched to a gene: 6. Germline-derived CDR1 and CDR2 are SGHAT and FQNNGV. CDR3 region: CASSLGSGGPNEQFF. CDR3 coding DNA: TGTGCCAGCAGCTTAGGTTCGGGGGGTCCCAATGAGCAGTTCTTC.

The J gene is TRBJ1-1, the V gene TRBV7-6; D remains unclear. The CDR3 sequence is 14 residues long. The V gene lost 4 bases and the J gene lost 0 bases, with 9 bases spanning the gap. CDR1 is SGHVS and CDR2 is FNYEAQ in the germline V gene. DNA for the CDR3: TGTGCCAGCAGCTCAACCGCAGTGAACACTGAAGCTTTCTTT. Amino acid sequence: CASSSTAVNTEAFF.

The DNA for the CDR3 is TGTGCCAGCAGTTCAGGGGCCCTAACCGGGGAGCTGTTTTTT. Protein: CASSSGALTGELFF. This chain uses TRBV2 with TRBJ2-2; D may be TRBD1 (6 bases). V was cut by 5 bases and J by 5 bases, with 12 bases left in between. CDR1 is SNHLY, CDR2 FYNNEI, per germline. This CDR3 comprises 14 residues.

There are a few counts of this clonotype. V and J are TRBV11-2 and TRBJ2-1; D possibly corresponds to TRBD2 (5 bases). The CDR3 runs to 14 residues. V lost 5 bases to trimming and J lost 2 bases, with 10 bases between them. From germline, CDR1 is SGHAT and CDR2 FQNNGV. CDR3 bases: TGTGCCAGCAGCAATTTCGGGGCCTACAATGAGCAGTTCTTC. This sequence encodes CASSNFGAYNEQFF.

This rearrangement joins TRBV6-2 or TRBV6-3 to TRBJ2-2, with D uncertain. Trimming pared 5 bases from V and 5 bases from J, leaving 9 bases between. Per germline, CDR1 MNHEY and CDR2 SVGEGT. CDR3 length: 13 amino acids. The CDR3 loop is CASSQRWTGELFF. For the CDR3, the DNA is TGTGCCAGCAGTCAAAGGTGGACCGGGGAGCTGTTTTTT.

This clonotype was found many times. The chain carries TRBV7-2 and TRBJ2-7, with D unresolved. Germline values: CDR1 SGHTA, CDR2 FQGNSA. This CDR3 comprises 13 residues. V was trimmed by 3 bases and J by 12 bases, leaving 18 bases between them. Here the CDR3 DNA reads TGTGCCAGCAGCTTGCAGAGAGGCGGTACTCCGTACTTC. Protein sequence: CASSLQRGGTPYF. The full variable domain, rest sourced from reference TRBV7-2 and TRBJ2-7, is GAGVSQSPSNKVTEKGKDVELRCDPISGHTALYWYRQSLGQGLEFLIYFQGNSAPDKSGLPSDRFSAERTGGSVSTLTIQRTQQEDSAVYLCASSLQRGGTPYFGPGTRLTVT.

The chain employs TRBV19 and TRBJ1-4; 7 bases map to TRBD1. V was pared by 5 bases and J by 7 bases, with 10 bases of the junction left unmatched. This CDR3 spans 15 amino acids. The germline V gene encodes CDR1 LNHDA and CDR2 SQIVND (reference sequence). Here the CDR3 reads CASSSTGVMGEKLFF. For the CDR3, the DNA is TGTGCCAGTAGTTCCACAGGGGTAATGGGTGAAAAACTGTTTTTT.

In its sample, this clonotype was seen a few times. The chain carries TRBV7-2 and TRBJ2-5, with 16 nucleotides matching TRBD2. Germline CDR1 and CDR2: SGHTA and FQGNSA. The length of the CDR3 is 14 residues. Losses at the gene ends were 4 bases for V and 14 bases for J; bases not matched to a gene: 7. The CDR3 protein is CASSSGTSGGAPYF. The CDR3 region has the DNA TGTGCCAGCAGCTCCGGGACTAGCGGGGGGGCCCCCTACTTC.